This T cell receptor (beta chain) appears in the sequencing data of a study of blood T cell repertoires in COVID-19. For the study at large: PBMCs, B-cell-depleted T cells, or T cells were the source of the cDNA or gDNA that made up the material.

Produced via immunoSEQ multiplex PCR; TCRdb's table is partial and in-frame only. The table has around 200,000 clones, approximately 92% seen once. The germline V gene encodes CDR1 MNHNS and CDR2 SASEGT. This CDR3 has 16 residues. Trimming removed 2 bases from V and 1 base from J; junction bases left unmatched: 7. The study recruited people aged about 18 to 95 years across around 24 US areas. Participants were placed into cohorts based on the clinical history they reported. The sequence derives from a woman aged 40 to 50 with acute COVID-19. Sequencing was done on a sample of PBMCs or T cells enriched from blood (not recorded which). V usage is TRBV6-1 and J usage is TRBJ2-7; TRBD2 matches 8 bases. For the CDR3, the DNA is TGTGCCAGCAGTGAATATGGGACTAGAGGTTCCTACGAGCAGTACTTC. Its translation: CASSEYGTRGSYEQYF.